The source of this T cell receptor (beta chain) is a study of post-analysis software for immune sequencing data. General observations from the study: The five TRBV segments detected at higher frequency in patients than in controls included TRBV5-6, TRBV5-1 and TRBV20-1. Under the F measure, samples that were prepared in one batch clustered strongly together.

The CDR3 loop spans 15 amino acids. Germline loops: CDR1 MNHEY, CDR2 SMNVEV (reference sequence). The V and J ends lost 6 bases and 1 base, in that order; junction bases with no gene match: 9. The TCR beta cDNA libraries contained unique molecular identifiers. TCRdb re-derived calls from the PCR reads in MiXCR, one entry per CDR3 protein. The table has over 700,000 distinct CDR3 sequences, 25% to 30% seen once; the top ten hold roughly 0.57%. This clonotype has only a few counts. What it recognizes is unknown. The sequencing input was blood. This clonotype was obtained from a girl aged 10-17 years with multiple sclerosis. The J gene is TRBJ2-7, the V gene TRBV27; 7 nucleotides align to TRBD1. CDR3 region: CASRPLGTESYEQYF. The CDR3 DNA is TGTGCCAGCAGACCCCTCGGGACAGAGTCCTACGAGCAGTACTTC.